This entry is about one T cell receptor beta chain. Use of 60 Vbeta and 13 Jbeta primers characterized the PCR. Using immunoSEQ multiplex PCR, the repertoire was profiled, and TCRdb retains in-frame clones only, with some absent. The sample gives 150,000 to 200,000 clones, 82% of which show up once; about 0.84% is in the top ten. The sample belongs to a study of cytomegalovirus exposure and HLA in healthy donors. Trimming cost V 4 bases and J 0 bases, with 6 bases left between them. Germline-derived CDR1 and CDR2 are MNHEY and SVGAGI. The CDR3 covers 13 residues. The receptor was derived from a woman aged 18 to 35 in good health and CMV-seronegative. Source material: PBMCs. The chain joins TRBV6-5 to TRBJ1-1; D is unresolved. The CDR3 region is CASSFRVNTEAFF. The DNA of the CDR3 is TGTGCCAGCAGTTTCCGAGTGAACACTGAAGCTTTCTTT.